This T cell receptor beta chain was observed in a study of chemoradiotherapy in HPV16-positive cancers. CDR3 size: 14 residues. Germline lookup yields CDR1 MNHNS and CDR2 SASEGT. The trim removed 4 bases at V and 2 bases at J, leaving 5 bases unmatched. Assay used: immunoSEQ multiplex PCR; TCRdb lists only in-frame clones, some missing. The data show 2,000 or so clones, with approximately 80% seen just once and around 10% held by the top ten. The V and J genes are TRBV6-1 and TRBJ2-7; 7 bases are shared with TRBD1. This sample comprised tumor tissue, obtained from a patient who underwent chemoradiotherapy. This TCR derives from a human donor with HPV-associated anogenital cancer. This chain's CDR3 is CASSVRQGTYEQYF. The CDR3 nucleotides are TGTGCCAGCAGTGTTCGACAGGGCACCTACGAGCAGTACTTC.